A selection of T cell receptor beta chains follows, all from one sample in a study of CD8 T cells in ankylosing spondylitis. TCRdb used MiXCR to reprocess the 5' RACE reads, holding one entry per CDR3 protein. This table holds some 220,000 distinct CDR3 sequences, about 6.7% found once. Sequencing was done on a sample of blood, either unsorted or a sorted T cell fraction (not recorded which). The receptors derive from a male donor with ankylosing spondylitis. The CDR3 runs from the conserved cysteine through the conserved F or W. The D gene is left open where the match is weak. A clone size is listed for some rows: how often the clone was seen (once, few, many), or a class if it is expanded.

-,TRBV11-2,TRBJ1-2,many,CASSLEGTKSGYTF,TGTGCCAGCAGCTTAGAGGGGACGAAATCGGGCTACACCTTC
TRBD1,TRBV7-9,TRBJ1-2,-,CASSPRDRGRLNYGYTF,TGTGCCAGCAGTCCCCGGGACAGGGGGCGGTTAAACTATGGCTACACCTTC
-,TRBV20-1,TRBJ2-1,-,CSARGGDPEQFF,TGCAGTGCTAGAGGAGGGGACCCTGAGCAGTTCTTC
-,TRBV7-2,TRBJ1-5,many,CASSLGAGQPQHF,TGTGCCAGCAGCTTGGGGGCAGGACAGCCCCAGCATTTT
-,TRBV6-6,TRBJ2-7,many,CASSYSLGYEQYF,TGTGCCAGCAGTTACTCTTTGGGCTACGAGCAGTACTTC
-,TRBV10-1,TRBJ2-5,-,CASSERLTNQETQYF,TGCGCCAGCAGTGAGCGACTGACGAACCAAGAGACCCAGTACTTC
TRBD2,TRBV7-7,TRBJ2-7,few,CASSPSYDSGRQYF,TGTGCTAGCAGCCCTTCGTATGATAGCGGGAGGCAGTACTTC
-,TRBV12-3/TRBV12-4,TRBJ1-1,many,CASSSPMKGDTEAFF,TGTGCCAGCAGTTCACCCATGAAAGGGGACACTGAAGCTTTCTTT
-,TRBV4-3,TRBJ2-1,many,CASSQDPPHGEATEQFF,TGCGCCAGCAGCCAAGATCCCCCTCACGGCGAGGCCACTGAGCAGTTCTTC
TRBD2,TRBV27,TRBJ2-1,many,CASSPVLAGEQFF,TGTGCCAGCAGTCCGGTACTAGCGGGTGAGCAGTTCTTC
-,TRBV29-1,TRBJ1-3,many,CSVEGGGNTIYF,TGCAGCGTTGAGGGCGGTGGAAACACCATATATTTT
TRBD1,TRBV25-1,TRBJ2-1,many,CASRRRDSTYNEQFF,TGTGCCAGCAGAAGACGGGACAGCACCTACAATGAGCAGTTCTTC
-,TRBV7-2,TRBJ1-6,many,CASSWGLRGNSPLHF,TGTGCCAGCAGTTGGGGGTTGCGGGGGAATTCACCCCTCCACTTT
-,TRBV4-3,TRBJ2-1,-,CASSHSYGGFYNEQFF,TGCGCCAGCAGCCATTCCTATGGCGGATTCTACAATGAGCAGTTCTTC
TRBD1,TRBV5-1,TRBJ2-7,many,CASSLGGTGSYEQYF,TGCGCCAGCAGCTTGGGAGGGACAGGGTCCTACGAGCAGTACTTC
TRBD2,TRBV12-3/TRBV12-4,TRBJ2-5,many,CASSPYLAGVETQYF,TGTGCCAGCAGCCCTTACTTAGCGGGAGTTGAGACCCAGTACTTC
-,TRBV29-1,TRBJ1-1,few,CSVQIPTDSGVSAFF,TGCAGCGTTCAAATCCCGACAGATTCCGGAGTCTCAGCTTTCTTT
-,TRBV4-1,TRBJ2-7,many,CASSQDLWTFSYEQYF,TGCGCCAGCAGCCAAGATCTATGGACATTTTCCTACGAGCAGTACTTC
-,TRBV21-1,TRBJ2-3,many,CASSERASGGAGSSVGTDTQYF,TGTGCCAGCAGCGAACGGGCTAGCGGGGGGGCCGGTAGTTCCGTGGGCACAGATACGCAGTATTTT
-,TRBV24-1,TRBJ2-2,-,CATSDRTGNTGELFF,TGTGCCACCAGTGATCGGACTGGAAACACCGGGGAGCTGTTTTTT
TRBD1,TRBV4-1,TRBJ2-4,many,CASSPVRDRVVIQYF,TGCGCCAGCAGTCCAGTCCGGGACAGGGTCGTCATTCAGTACTTC
-,TRBV9,TRBJ2-1,-,CASSVGRTTLRIEQFF,TGTGCCAGCAGCGTAGGGAGGACCACCCTAAGGATCGAGCAGTTCTTC
TRBD2,TRBV6-2/TRBV6-3,TRBJ2-3,-,CASSYWTSGRAAMTDTQYF,TGTGCCAGCAGTTACTGGACTAGCGGGAGGGCCGCGATGACAGATACGCAGTATTTT
TRBD1,TRBV7-3,TRBJ1-5,many,CASSGTGRNQPQHF,TGTGCCAGCAGCGGGACAGGGCGCAATCAGCCCCAGCATTTT
TRBD2,TRBV11-2,TRBJ2-1,-,CASSPGLGLYYNEQFF,TGTGCCAGCAGCCCCGGGTTGGGACTATACTACAATGAGCAGTTCTTC
TRBD2,TRBV11-2,TRBJ2-2,few,CASSLGGLAGVGELFF,TGTGCCAGCAGCCTAGGGGGCCTAGCGGGAGTCGGGGAGCTGTTTTTT
TRBD2,TRBV13,TRBJ2-1,many,CASSSQLAGVSYNEQFF,TGTGCCAGCAGCTCCCAACTAGCGGGAGTATCCTACAATGAGCAGTTCTTC
TRBD1,TRBV7-9,TRBJ1-4,few,CASRLGQGEEKLFF,TGTGCCAGCAGACTGGGACAGGGCGAAGAAAAACTGTTTTTT
TRBD1,TRBV29-1,TRBJ1-6,many,CSVEDTRGTVNSPLHF,TGCAGCGTTGAAGATACGCGTGGGACAGTTAATTCACCCCTCCACTTT
TRBD2,TRBV27,TRBJ2-7,many,CASSLTSGSIYEQYF,TGTGCCAGCAGTTTGACTAGCGGGAGTATCTACGAGCAGTACTTC
-,TRBV20-1,TRBJ1-2,many,CSARLTNRVHGYTF,TGCAGTGCTAGGCTTACTAACAGGGTCCATGGCTACACCTTC
-,TRBV14,TRBJ2-7,many,CASSHRRKSSYEQYF,TGTGCCAGCAGCCACAGACGCAAAAGCTCCTACGAGCAGTACTTC
TRBD1,TRBV5-5,TRBJ1-1,few,CASSPSDRLMNTEAFF,TGTGCCAGCAGCCCCTCGGACAGGTTAATGAACACTGAAGCTTTCTTT
-,TRBV4-1,TRBJ1-5,many,CASSYQMYDQPQHF,TGCGCCAGCAGCTACCAAATGTATGATCAGCCCCAGCATTTT
TRBD2,TRBV28,TRBJ2-7,-,CASSLAGENYEQYF,TGTGCCAGCAGCCTAGCGGGAGAAAACTACGAGCAGTACTTC
-,TRBV5-4,TRBJ2-7,many,CASSPDGRIYEQYF,TGTGCCAGCAGCCCGGACGGACGTATCTACGAGCAGTACTTC
-,TRBV2,TRBJ2-1,many,CATHPRASRANEQFF,TGTGCCACCCATCCGAGGGCCTCTAGGGCCAATGAGCAGTTCTTC
-,TRBV5-6,TRBJ1-1,many,CASSDLGHRNTEAFF,TGTGCCAGCAGCGACCTGGGACACAGGAACACTGAAGCTTTCTTT
-,TRBV5-1,TRBJ2-1,many,CASSPGVAVYTYNEQFF,TGCGCCAGCAGCCCCGGGGTGGCAGTTTACACCTACAATGAGCAGTTCTTC
-,TRBV7-3,TRBJ2-3,many,CASSLGQSTDTQYF,TGTGCCAGCAGCTTAGGACAGAGCACAGATACGCAGTATTTT